This is a list of T cell receptor beta chains from one sample in a study of OX40 agonist ivuxolimab in advanced cancers. Using immunoSEQ multiplex PCR, the repertoire was profiled, and TCRdb retains in-frame clones only, with some absent. The repertoire holds around 19,000 clones, around 80% seen once, with approximately 24% in the top ten. This specimen was CD4+ or CD8+ T cells sorted from blood, taken in a trial of the OX40 agonist ivuxolimab. The receptors originated from an adult with an advanced solid tumor such as melanoma, head and neck, liver or kidney cancer. Each CDR3 is given with its conserved first and last residue. The D gene is left open where the match is weak. Rows give clone size only sometimes, using once, few, many, or a class for an expanded clone.

clone size	J gene	D gene	V gene	CDR3 DNA	CDR3 protein
NA	TRBJ2-3	NA	TRBV27	TGTGCCAGCAGTTTTGACCCCCTCGGGCATTCCGGGACAGATACGCAGTATTTT	CASSFDPLGHSGTDTQYF
NA	TRBJ2-3	NA	TRBV2	TGTGCCAGCAGTGTGTTTCAGGTCACTAGCACAGATACGCAGTATTTT	CASSVFQVTSTDTQYF
medium-sized	TRBJ1-1	TRBD1	TRBV2	TGTGCCAGCAGCACGACAGGGGGCCGCTCTGAAGCTTTCTTT	CASSTTGGRSEAFF
NA	TRBJ1-6	NA	TRBV9	TGTGCCAGCAGCCCTCGGGGGCTGCGTAATTCACCCCTCCACTTT	CASSPRGLRNSPLHF
NA	TRBJ1-3	TRBD1	TRBV9	TGTGCCAGCAGCGTCACTGGCAGGGGGGACACCATATATTTT	CASSVTGRGDTIYF
NA	TRBJ1-4	NA	TRBV10-3	TGTGCCATCAGTGACTCCTTTCTGGGTGAAAAACTGTTTTTT	CAISDSFLGEKLFF
NA	TRBJ2-1	NA	TRBV4-1	TGCGCCAGCAGCCTTTTCGAGCACTCCTACAATGAGCAGTTCTTC	CASSLFEHSYNEQFF
NA	TRBJ1-3	NA	TRBV2	TGTGCCAGCAGTGAAGGAAGGGAAAACTCTGGAAACACCATATATTTT	CASSEGRENSGNTIYF
NA	TRBJ1-2	TRBD1	TRBV6-9	TGTGCCAGCAGGGGACCTACAGGGGACATTACATATGGCTACACCTTC	CASRGPTGDITYGYTF
NA	TRBJ2-7	NA	TRBV5-1	TGCGCCAGCAGCTTGGGGCAGGGCCTGAACGAGCAGTACTTC	CASSLGQGLNEQYF
NA	TRBJ1-5	NA	TRBV18	TGTGCCAGCTCACCACGGGAAGTTAGCAATCAGCCCCAGCATTTT	CASSPREVSNQPQHF
once	TRBJ1-2	NA	TRBV28	TGTGCCAGCAGTACCGGGACCGGGCTCGGCTATGGCTACACCTTC	CASSTGTGLGYGYTF
NA	TRBJ2-3	TRBD1	TRBV27	TGTGCCAGCAGTTTGGACAGGGTACAAGATACGCAGTATTTT	CASSLDRVQDTQYF
NA	TRBJ2-7	TRBD1	TRBV7-9	TGTGCCAGCAGTGATGGACAGGCGGGTCAGTACTTC	CASSDGQAGQYF
NA	TRBJ2-1	TRBD1	TRBV6-5	TGTGCCAGCAGTTATGGTGGGACAGGCGAAATCGTCTTC	CASSYGGTGEIVF
NA	TRBJ2-7	NA	TRBV9	TGTGCCAGCAGCGTTACAGATTCTTTCCACTACGAGCAGTACTTC	CASSVTDSFHYEQYF
once	TRBJ2-2	TRBD2	TRBV13	TGTGCCAGCAGCCGTAGCGGGGGGGTGAACACCGGGGAGCTGTTTTTT	CASSRSGGVNTGELFF
NA	TRBJ2-3	NA	TRBV28	TGCGCCAGCAGTTTGGGGGGCCTGGACTATGGGGATACGCAGTATTTT	CASSLGGLDYGDTQYF
few	TRBJ2-7	NA	TRBV27	TGTGCCAGCAGTTTCAGTGACTCCTACGAGCAGTACTTC	CASSFSDSYEQYF
NA	TRBJ2-5	NA	TRBV27	TGTGCCAGCAGGAGACAGCTCCAAGAGACCCAGTACTTC	CASRRQLQETQYF
NA	TRBJ1-6	NA	TRBV7-3	TGTGCCAGCAGCTTATATCACCCGATCCAGGGAGGTAATTCACCCCTCCACTTT	CASSLYHPIQGGNSPLHF
NA	TRBJ2-5	NA	TRBV5-4	TGTGCCAGCAGCCCCTTCCGCGGGACAGAAAACCAAGAGACCCAGTACTTC	CASSPFRGTENQETQYF
NA	TRBJ2-3	NA	TRBV6-5	TGTGCCAGCAGTTGGGGGCCTTACACCGATACGCAGTATTTT	CASSWGPYTDTQYF
NA	TRBJ1-1	TRBD1	TRBV6-6	TGTGCCAGCAGTCCAACAGGGGCTGAAGCTTTCTTT	CASSPTGAEAFF
NA	TRBJ2-1	TRBD2	TRBV6-1	TGTGCCAGCACCCAGACAAGCGGGGCGTACAATGAGCAGTTCTTC	CASTQTSGAYNEQFF
NA	TRBJ2-3	NA	TRBV28	TGTGCCAGCAGTTTGGACCCCCCGGGAGTAGGGCCGACAGATACGCAGTATTTT	CASSLDPPGVGPTDTQYF
NA	TRBJ1-3	NA	TRBV9	TGTGCCAGCAGGGGGGCCGGAAGCACCATATATTTT	CASRGAGSTIYF
NA	TRBJ2-1	NA	TRBV9	TGTGCCAGCAGCGCCCGACAGGTATACAATGAGCAGTTCTTC	CASSARQVYNEQFF
NA	TRBJ2-7	NA	TRBV13	TGTGCCAGCAGCTCCCAAAGTGACAAGGAAGGCGAGCAGTACTTC	CASSSQSDKEGEQYF
NA	TRBJ2-7	NA	TRBV9	TGTGCCAGCAGCGTAGACGGCTACTACGAGCAGTACTTC	CASSVDGYYEQYF
NA	TRBJ2-7	NA	TRBV4-2	TGTGCCAGCAGCAGCCTAGCGTCGGGGAGCGAGCAGTACTTC	CASSSLASGSEQYF
once	TRBJ2-7	NA	TRBV6-5	TGTGCCAGCAGTTACGCCAGGGTTACCTACGAGCAGTACTTC	CASSYARVTYEQYF
NA	TRBJ2-7	TRBD1	TRBV11-2	TGTGCCAGCAGCACAGGGACAGTTTACGAGCAGTACTTC	CASSTGTVYEQYF
NA	TRBJ2-2	NA	TRBV6-6	TGTGCCAGCAGTTACTCGACCGGGGAGCTGTTTTTT	CASSYSTGELFF
large	TRBJ1-2	NA	TRBV5-5	TGTGCCAGCACCCTTTCCGGCCGGGGGGACTATGGCTACACCTTC	CASTLSGRGDYGYTF
NA	TRBJ2-7	NA	TRBV9	TGTGCCAGCAGCGGGCAGGGCGACGAGCAGTACTTC	CASSGQGDEQYF
NA	TRBJ2-7	TRBD2	TRBV13	TGTGCCAGCAGCGGGCCACGACTAGCGGGAGAATACGAGCAGTACTTC	CASSGPRLAGEYEQYF
once	TRBJ2-7	NA	TRBV11-2	TGTGCCAGCAGCTTAGGGGGGTTGTACGAGCAGTACTTC	CASSLGGLYEQYF
NA	TRBJ2-2	NA	TRBV7-2	TGTGCCAGCAGCTTAGCGATGTGGGGCGGGGAGCTGTTTTTT	CASSLAMWGGELFF
few	TRBJ2-5	TRBD2	TRBV28	TGTGCCAGCAGTTTAAGTCGGTCTAGCGGGACCCCAGAGACCCAGTACTTC	CASSLSRSSGTPETQYF
NA	TRBJ2-5	NA	TRBV4-1	TGCGCCAGCAGCCAAGATGGTGTGGGTGAGACCCAGTACTTC	CASSQDGVGETQYF
NA	TRBJ1-1	NA	TRBV4-2	TGTGCCAGCAGTGCGGATACTGAAGCTTTCTTT	CASSADTEAFF
NA	TRBJ2-7	TRBD1	TRBV7-9	TGTGCCAGCAGCTTAGGGACAGGATTGTACGAGCAGTACTTC	CASSLGTGLYEQYF
NA	TRBJ1-5	NA	TRBV19	TGTGCCAGTAGTATTACAGGTGGTAGCAATCAGCCCCAGCATTTT	CASSITGGSNQPQHF
NA	TRBJ2-3	NA	TRBV11-2	TGTGCCAGCACTGGGACGCCCACTAGCACAGATACGCAGTATTTT	CASTGTPTSTDTQYF
once	TRBJ2-1	TRBD2	TRBV27	TGTGCCAGCAGTTTATCAGCGGGAGGCTACAATGAGCAGTTCTTC	CASSLSAGGYNEQFF
NA	TRBJ2-7	NA	TRBV4-1	TGCGCCACCCGGTCCGCCAGCAGCGGTCTCGCGGGGGAGCAGTACTTC	CATRSASSGLAGEQYF
NA	TRBJ1-1	NA	TRBV19	TGTGCCAGTAGTATCGGTAAGAACACTGAAGCTTTCTTT	CASSIGKNTEAFF
NA	TRBJ1-5	NA	TRBV28	TGTGCCAGCACCAGTCTCGGGGCGAGCAATCAGCCCCAGCATTTT	CASTSLGASNQPQHF
NA	TRBJ2-7	NA	TRBV27	TGTGCCAGCAGTTTCGCCCGAAACTCCTACGAGCAGTACTTC	CASSFARNSYEQYF
NA	TRBJ2-3	NA	TRBV6-5	TGTGCCAGCAGTTACGGAGGGATTACAGATACGCAGTATTTT	CASSYGGITDTQYF
NA	TRBJ2-1	NA	TRBV27	TGTGCCAGCAGTCTTTCGGGACTGGCCCACAATGAGCAGTTCTTC	CASSLSGLAHNEQFF
NA	TRBJ2-2	NA	TRBV23-1	TGCGCCAGCAGTCAGACTCCTGGGGAACGGTCGCAGGGGATGGCCGGGGAGCTGTTTTTT	CASSQTPGERSQGMAGELFF
NA	TRBJ1-2	NA	TRBV4-3	TGCGCCAGCAGCCAAGAAGGGCTCTATGGCTACACCTTC	CASSQEGLYGYTF
NA	TRBJ2-2	NA	TRBV4-3	TGCGCCAGCAGCGTATCGCCGGGAGAGCCCACCGGGGAGCTGTTTTTT	CASSVSPGEPTGELFF
few	TRBJ1-5	NA	TRBV19	TGTGCCAGTAGTATGGGTAGTCCGCATCAGCCCCAGCATTTT	CASSMGSPHQPQHF
few	TRBJ2-6	NA	TRBV6-4	TGTGCCAGCAGCTCCGACAGCTCTGGGGCCAACGTCCTGACTTTC	CASSSDSSGANVLTF
NA	TRBJ2-4	NA	TRBV5-1	TGCGCCAGCAGCTTGGAGGGAAACATTCAGTACTTC	CASSLEGNIQYF
NA	TRBJ1-1	NA	TRBV27	TGTGCCAGCAGTGCTTCCCAGACAGTGGTGAGAGCTTTCTTT	CASSASQTVVRAFF
NA	TRBJ2-7	NA	TRBV19	TGTGCCAGTAGTGTAAGTAGCTCCTACGAGCAGTACTTC	CASSVSSSYEQYF